This is a list of T cell receptor beta chains from one sample in a study of T cells and Merkel cell carcinoma outcomes. Assay used: immunoSEQ multiplex PCR; TCRdb lists only in-frame clones, some missing. The sample records several thousand clones, about 80% being singletons. Sample: tumor tissue from Merkel cell carcinoma. Receptors originate from a human donor with Merkel cell carcinoma. Both conserved end residues are part of each CDR3. The D gene is left open where the match is weak. Expanded clones get a size class; other rows say once, few or many, or leave the size out.

>few|TRBV4-1|NA|15|TRBJ2-7
TGCGCCAGCAGCCAAGTAGACGGACCCGGCTACGAGCAGTACTTC
CASSQVDGPGYEQYF
>NA|TRBV2|TRBD1|14|TRBJ1-2
TGTGCCAGCAGACCACAGGGGTACGGCTATGGCTACACCTTC
CASRPQGYGYGYTF
>NA|TRBV11-1|TRBD2|14|TRBJ2-5
TGTGCCAGCAGCTTTAGCGGGGGGGACAAAGCCCAGTACTTC
CASSFSGGDKAQYF
>NA|TRBV18|TRBD2|15|TRBJ2-2
TGTGCCAGCTCACTACTAGCGGGTGGCACCGGGGAGCTGTTTTTT
CASSLLAGGTGELFF
>NA|TRBV6-6|TRBD1|13|TRBJ1-1
TGTGCCAGCAGAAACAGGGGGGGCACTGAAGCTTTCTTT
CASRNRGGTEAFF
>NA|TRBV9|TRBD1|15|TRBJ1-1
TGTGCCAGCAGCGTCGGACAGGGCCTAAGCACTGAAGCTTTCTTT
CASSVGQGLSTEAFF
>NA|TRBV28|NA|14|TRBJ1-6
TGTGCCAGCTCAACCCCCTCCGGAGGTTCACCCCTCCACTTT
CASSTPSGGSPLHF
>NA|TRBV5-1|NA|12|TRBJ2-7
TGCGCCAGCAGCCCAGCCGACGGGAGGCAGTACTTC
CASSPADGRQYF
>NA|TRBV2|NA|14|TRBJ2-2
TGTGCCAGCAAAACTTCTGAGTATACCGGGGAGCTGTTTTTT
CASKTSEYTGELFF
>once|TRBV7-9|NA|13|TRBJ2-7
TGTGCCAGCAGCTTCCCACCTACCTACGAGCAGTACTTC
CASSFPPTYEQYF
>NA|TRBV28|NA|11|TRBJ1-2
TGTGCCTGCAGGGTGCAGTATGGCTACACCTTC
CACRVQYGYTF
>NA|TRBV19|NA|14|TRBJ1-1
TGTGCCAGTAGTGAACGGTACATGAACACTGAAGCTTTCTTT
CASSERYMNTEAFF
>NA|TRBV9|TRBD2|16|TRBJ2-1
TGTGCCAGCAGCGTAGCCAAGCGGGAGGGTAGCCATGAGCAGTTCTTC
CASSVAKREGSHEQFF
>NA|TRBV4-2|NA|15|TRBJ2-7
TGTGCCAGCAGCCAAGATTGGGGGGCTAGCTACGAGCAGTACTTC
CASSQDWGASYEQYF
>NA|TRBV7-9|NA|13|TRBJ1-4
TGTGCCAGCAGCTCCGGTCTCAATGAAAAACTGTTTTTT
CASSSGLNEKLFF
>few|TRBV5-6|NA|13|TRBJ1-1
TGTGCCAGCAGCTTGGGGGGGGTGTCGGAAGCTTTCTTT
CASSLGGVSEAFF
>NA|TRBV7-9|NA|16|TRBJ2-3
TGTGCCAGCAGCGGGAAGGGGACGACTGCCACAGATACGCAGTATTTT
CASSGKGTTATDTQYF
>NA|TRBV7-2|NA|13|TRBJ1-5
TGTGCCAGCAGCTTAGGGGGCGGGCAGCCCCAGCATTTT
CASSLGGGQPQHF
>NA|TRBV18|NA|16|TRBJ2-3
TGTGCCAGCTCACTCCGCGGACCGACACCAGCAGATACGCAGTATTTT
CASSLRGPTPADTQYF
>NA|TRBV9|NA|12|TRBJ2-3
TGTGCCAGCAGCGCCGGCGCGGAAACGCAGTATTTT
CASSAGAETQYF
>NA|TRBV19|NA|14|TRBJ1-1
TGTGCCAGCGGGGTGGGGGGAGGCGACACTGAAGCTTTCTTT
CASGVGGGDTEAFF
>NA|TRBV7-9|NA|17|TRBJ2-6
TGTGCCAGCAGCGCTCCTCCGGGGTTCTCTGGGGCCAACGTCCTGACTTTC
CASSAPPGFSGANVLTF
>NA|TRBV4-1|NA|15|TRBJ1-1
TGCGCCAGCAGCCCCGGGCAGGGTGTGGGCACTGAAGCTTTCTTT
CASSPGQGVGTEAFF
>NA|TRBV7-2|NA|11|TRBJ2-7
TGTGCCAGCAGCCAAGGTAGCGAGCAGTACTTC
CASSQGSEQYF
>NA|TRBV18|NA|14|TRBJ2-3
TGTGTCAGCTCTTATAGTTTTGACACAGATACGCAGTATTTT
CVSSYSFDTDTQYF
>NA|TRBV18|NA|15|TRBJ1-2
TGTGCCAGCTCACCACATCGCAGGCCATGGGATGGCTACACCTTC
CASSPHRRPWDGYTF
>NA|TRBV9|TRBD1|17|TRBJ1-4
TGTGCCAGCAGCGTAGCCAGAGTTGGACAGGGAGGTGAAAAACTGTTTTTT
CASSVARVGQGGEKLFF
>once|TRBV5-1|TRBD1|12|TRBJ1-1
TGCGCCAGCAGCGGGGGGACAGGGAAAGCTTTCTTT
CASSGGTGKAFF
>NA|TRBV7-2|NA|15|TRBJ1-5
TGTGCCAGCAGCCCTAAGGGAGGGGGGTATCAGCCCCAGCATTTT
CASSPKGGGYQPQHF
>once|TRBV7-2|TRBD1|18|TRBJ1-1
TGTGCCAGCAGCGGTCGACCGGGACAGGGGTGGTATAGCACTGAAGCTTTCTTT
CASSGRPGQGWYSTEAFF
>NA|TRBV18|NA|13|TRBJ1-5
TGTGCCAGCTCACGCAGCGAAGATCAGCCCCAGCATTTT
CASSRSEDQPQHF
>NA|TRBV5-1|NA|14|TRBJ1-1
TGCGCCAGCAGCTTGGTGGAGGCGAACACTGAAGCTTTCTTT
CASSLVEANTEAFF
>NA|TRBV5-1|TRBD1|16|TRBJ1-4
TGCGCCAGCAGCTCCTCTACCGGGACAGGGAATGAAAAACTGTTTTTT
CASSSSTGTGNEKLFF
>once|TRBV4-1|NA|15|TRBJ1-2
TGCGCCAGCAGCCAAGATTTTCAGGGTTACTATGGCTACACCTTC
CASSQDFQGYYGYTF
>NA|TRBV27|TRBD1|15|TRBJ1-5
TGTGCCAGCAGTTCCCAGACAGGGGACAATCAGCCCCAGCATTTT
CASSSQTGDNQPQHF
>few|TRBV6-6|NA|15|TRBJ2-5
TGTGCCAGCGGGGCGAGCGTGCGGCCAATAGGGACCCAGTACTTC
CASGASVRPIGTQYF
>NA|TRBV6-1|NA|15|TRBJ1-5
TGTGCCAGCAGTGTTGGACCTTATAGCAATCAGCCCCAGCATTTT
CASSVGPYSNQPQHF
>NA|TRBV18|TRBD1|13|TRBJ1-2
TGTGCCAGCTCACCACGGCAGGGGGATGGCTACACCTTC
CASSPRQGDGYTF
>once|TRBV28|NA|14|TRBJ2-2
TGTGCCAGCAGTTTAGGGTTGAACACCGGGGAGCTGTTTTTT
CASSLGLNTGELFF
>NA|TRBV4-3|NA|16|TRBJ2-6
TGCGCCAGCAGCATACAGAAAGGCTCTGGGGCCAACGTCCTGACTTTC
CASSIQKGSGANVLTF
>NA|TRBV5-1|NA|16|TRBJ2-3
TGCGCCAGCAGCCCCGACCCTGGTTACGACACAGATACGCAGTATTTT
CASSPDPGYDTDTQYF
>NA|TRBV28|NA|12|TRBJ2-3
TGTGCCAGCAGTATAAACACAGATACGCAGTATTTT
CASSINTDTQYF
>NA|TRBV5-1|NA|15|TRBJ1-4
TGCGCCAGCAGCAGATTCCGGACTGGGGATGAAAAACTGTTTTTT
CASSRFRTGDEKLFF
>NA|TRBV18|NA|13|TRBJ1-1
TGTGCCAGCTCACTCCCAATGGGGACTGAAGCTTTCTTT
CASSLPMGTEAFF
>NA|TRBV2|NA|14|TRBJ1-6
TGTGCCAGCAGGGACAGAAACACCAATTCACCCCTCCACTTT
CASRDRNTNSPLHF
>NA|TRBV28|NA|14|TRBJ2-7
TGTGCCAGCAGTTTATCGCCAGGTGGATACGAGCAGTACTTC
CASSLSPGGYEQYF
>NA|TRBV6-1|NA|13|TRBJ2-7
TGTGCCAGCACGGACACCCCCTCCTACGAGCAGTACTTC
CASTDTPSYEQYF
>once|TRBV12-5|NA|16|TRBJ1-6
TGTGCTAGTGGCCAAGGGAAGGTCGTGGGCAATTCACCCCTCCACTTT
CASGQGKVVGNSPLHF
>NA|TRBV15|NA|14|TRBJ2-1
TGTGCCACCAGCAGAGGACCACAATACAATGAGCAGTTCTTC
CATSRGPQYNEQFF
>once|TRBV2|TRBD1|15|TRBJ2-3
TGTGCCAGCAGTGACCGACAGGGGGCTGCAGATACGCAGTATTTT
CASSDRQGAADTQYF
>NA|TRBV9|NA|14|TRBJ2-2
TGTGCCAGCAGCGTAGTTGCCCACACCGGGGAGCTGTTTTTT
CASSVVAHTGELFF
>NA|TRBV21-1|NA|15|TRBJ1-6
TGTGCCAGCAGCAGATACAGGGGGCCTTTGATCCCCCTCCACTTT
CASSRYRGPLIPLHF
>once|TRBV7-2|NA|14|TRBJ2-7
TGTGCCAGCAGCTTAGATGCCAGCTCCTACGAGCAGTACTTC
CASSLDASSYEQYF
>NA|TRBV19|TRBD1|15|TRBJ2-1
TGTGCCAGTAGTGTGGGACAGGTCATTTCCAATGAGCAGTTCTTC
CASSVGQVISNEQFF
>NA|TRBV6-6|NA|13|TRBJ1-2
TGTGCCAGCAGTTACGACTTTAACTATGGCTACACCTTC
CASSYDFNYGYTF
>NA|TRBV29-1|NA|12|TRBJ1-1
TGCAGCGTGGAAGTACAGGGCCCTGAAGCTTTCTTT
CSVEVQGPEAFF
>NA|TRBV5-6|NA|13|TRBJ2-7
TGTGCCAGCAGCCCAAGACAGGTTTACGAGCAGTACTTC
CASSPRQVYEQYF
>NA|TRBV6-5|TRBD2|16|TRBJ2-7
TGTGCCAGCAGTTCCCCCGGGGAGGGCCGGTGGTACGAGCAGTACTTC
CASSSPGEGRWYEQYF